This T cell receptor beta chain was recovered during a study of graft-versus-host responses after intestinal transplantation. Study observations and caveats: Recipient marrow showed GvH clones, some seen first in ileum or blood.

As to this clone: The target antigen is unknown.

Using immunoSEQ multiplex PCR, the repertoire was profiled, and TCRdb retains in-frame clones only, with some absent. The sample has around 95,000 clones, more than 85% seen once. Per germline, CDR1 LNHDA and CDR2 SQIVND (reference sequence). The CDR3 covers 12 residues. V lost 10 bases to trimming and J lost 4 bases, with 13 bases between them. Sample: unstimulated CD4+ T cells sorted from spleen or lymph node cells, taken before transplant. The chain couples TRBV19 to TRBJ1-2; tentatively, D is TRBD1 (5 bases). The receptor was derived from a human donor who was the organ donor for an intestinal transplant. CDR3 amino acids: CATDRQPYGYTF. The CDR3 DNA reads as TGTGCCACCGATAGACAGCCCTATGGCTACACCTTC. Looking up the rest from reference TRBV19 and TRBJ1-2 gives the full variable domain: DGGITQSPKYLFRKEGQNVTLSCEQNLNHDAMYWYRQDPGQGLRLIYYSQIVNDFQKGDIAEGYSVSREKKESFPLTVTSAQKNPTAFYLCATDRQPYGYTFGSGTRLTVV.